This TCR beta chain was sequenced in a study of cytomegalovirus exposure and HLA in healthy donors. Overall study: The Caucasian-associated ancestry cluster held over 65% of 398 genotyped donors.

This CDR3 spans 14 amino acids. The germline V and J ends were trimmed by 5 bases and 0 bases, with 11 bases remaining between them. Germline assignment: CDR1 MNHEY and CDR2 SVGAGI. Findings of the study overall: The analysis excluded some indistinguishable V segments, including TRBV6-2 and TRBV6-3.

Notes on this clone: Its antigen is as yet unknown.

It was with 60 Vbeta and 13 Jbeta primers that the PCR ran. Profiling relied on immunoSEQ multiplex PCR, and the TCRdb table lists in-frame clones only, not all of them. The sample has approximately 79,000 clones; 70% to 80% are singletons. Material for sequencing was PBMCs. The sequence came from a man aged 40-49 years in good health and CMV-seropositive. The rearrangement uses TRBV6-5 and TRBJ2-7; D perhaps matches TRBD1 (5 bases). The CDR3 DNA is TGTGCCAGCAGTCGGACACAGAGCTCCTACGAGCAGTACTTC. It yields the protein CASSRTQSSYEQYF.